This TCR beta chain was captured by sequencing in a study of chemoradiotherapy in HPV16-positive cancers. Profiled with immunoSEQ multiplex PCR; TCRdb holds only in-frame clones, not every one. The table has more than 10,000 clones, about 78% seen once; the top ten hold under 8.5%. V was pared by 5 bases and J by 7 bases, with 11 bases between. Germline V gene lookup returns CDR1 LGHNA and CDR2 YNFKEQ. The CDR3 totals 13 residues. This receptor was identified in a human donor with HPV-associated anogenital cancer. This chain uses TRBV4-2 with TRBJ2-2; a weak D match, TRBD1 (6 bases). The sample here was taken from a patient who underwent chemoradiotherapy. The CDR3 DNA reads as TGTGCCAGCAGCAAAGGGGGAGACGGGGAGCTGTTTTTT. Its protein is CASSKGGDGELFF.